The rows below give T cell receptor beta chains drawn from one sample of a study of identical twins. Each CDR3 protein is one row after TCRdb ran MiXCR on the 5' RACE reads. The sample records over 500,000 distinct CDR3 sequences, 20% to 25% being singletons. The sample also formed part of further work on T cells expressing NK-cell markers.

The sequencing input was CD4+ T cells sorted from blood. Receptors originate from a woman between 18 and 30 years old in good health. The CDR3 runs from the conserved cysteine through the conserved F or W. A D gene is named only where the DNA matches it firmly. The size field is filled for only some rows; it gives once, few, many or a size class.

TRBV20-1,.,TRBJ1-2,few,CSARDVWSGYTF,TGCAGTGCTAGGGACGTTTGGAGTGGCTACACCTTC
TRBV20-1,.,TRBJ1-5,few,CSASSGTDQPQHF,TGCAGTGCTAGTTCGGGTACGGATCAGCCCCAGCATTTT
TRBV12-5,TRBD1,TRBJ1-4,.,CASGRDRGLLGEKLFF,TGTGCTAGTGGTCGGGACAGGGGGCTTCTCGGTGAAAAACTGTTTTTT
TRBV4-3,.,TRBJ1-1,few,CASSPTGETYFKNTEAFF,TGCGCCAGCAGCCCCACCGGTGAGACATATTTCAAAAACACTGAAGCTTTCTTT
TRBV2,.,TRBJ2-7,.,CASSGGRDYEQYF,TGTGCCAGCAGTGGGGGCAGGGACTACGAGCAGTACTTC
TRBV20-1,TRBD2,TRBJ2-1,few,CSASRVAGSYNEQFF,TGCAGTGCTAGTCGGGTAGCGGGCTCCTACAATGAGCAGTTCTTC
TRBV7-9,.,TRBJ2-3,.,CASGYSLGFTDTQYF,TGTGCCAGCGGATACTCCTTAGGTTTCACAGATACGCAGTATTTT
TRBV5-6,.,TRBJ2-4,many,CASSPPGQRNIQYF,TGTGCCAGCAGCCCGCCGGGGCAACGGAACATTCAGTACTTC
TRBV10-3,.,TRBJ2-1,.,CAISVFSSASYNEQFF,TGTGCCATCAGTGTCTTTAGTAGCGCCTCCTACAATGAGCAGTTCTTC
TRBV20-1,.,TRBJ2-2,.,CSALSGSNTGELFF,TGCAGTGCCTTAAGCGGAAGTAACACCGGGGAGCTGTTTTTT
TRBV7-2,.,TRBJ2-3,.,CASSPRPGRTDTQYF,TGTGCCAGCAGCCCCCGACCAGGGAGGACAGATACGCAGTATTTT
TRBV29-1,TRBD2,TRBJ2-1,.,CSVARLAGRSYNEQFF,TGCAGCGTTGCCAGACTAGCGGGCCGCTCCTACAATGAGCAGTTCTTC
TRBV7-9,.,TRBJ2-7,.,CASSRTEGGMGYEQYF,TGTGCCAGCAGCCGTACAGAAGGGGGGATGGGCTACGAGCAGTACTTC
TRBV29-1,.,TRBJ2-7,few,CSVKGTPQGDDEQYF,TGCAGCGTGAAGGGTACCCCACAGGGCGACGACGAGCAGTACTTC
TRBV3-1,.,TRBJ2-7,many,CASSQDWGAYEQYF,TGTGCCAGCAGCCAAGACTGGGGAGCCTACGAGCAGTACTTC
TRBV10-2,TRBD1,TRBJ2-5,.,CASSAERDRVFAETQYF,TGCGCCAGCAGTGCCGAACGGGACAGGGTGTTTGCGGAGACCCAGTACTTC
TRBV2,TRBD2,TRBJ2-1,.,CASSQGLVDEQFF,TGTGCCAGCAGCCAGGGACTAGTGGATGAGCAGTTCTTC